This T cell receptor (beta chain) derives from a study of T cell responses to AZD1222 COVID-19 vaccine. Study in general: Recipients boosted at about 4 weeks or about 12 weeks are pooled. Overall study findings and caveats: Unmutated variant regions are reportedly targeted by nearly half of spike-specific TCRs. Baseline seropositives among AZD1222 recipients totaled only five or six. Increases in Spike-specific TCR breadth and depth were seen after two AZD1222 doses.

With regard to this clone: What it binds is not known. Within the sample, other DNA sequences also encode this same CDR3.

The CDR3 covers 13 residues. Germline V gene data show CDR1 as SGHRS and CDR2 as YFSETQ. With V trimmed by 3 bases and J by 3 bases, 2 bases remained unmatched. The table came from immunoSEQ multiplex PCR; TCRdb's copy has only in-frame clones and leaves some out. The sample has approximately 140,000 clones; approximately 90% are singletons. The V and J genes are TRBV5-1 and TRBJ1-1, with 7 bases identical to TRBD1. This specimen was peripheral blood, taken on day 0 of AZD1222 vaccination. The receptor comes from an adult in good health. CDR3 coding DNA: TGCGCCAGCAGCTCCCAGGGGGACACTGAAGCTTTCTTT. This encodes CASSSQGDTEAFF.